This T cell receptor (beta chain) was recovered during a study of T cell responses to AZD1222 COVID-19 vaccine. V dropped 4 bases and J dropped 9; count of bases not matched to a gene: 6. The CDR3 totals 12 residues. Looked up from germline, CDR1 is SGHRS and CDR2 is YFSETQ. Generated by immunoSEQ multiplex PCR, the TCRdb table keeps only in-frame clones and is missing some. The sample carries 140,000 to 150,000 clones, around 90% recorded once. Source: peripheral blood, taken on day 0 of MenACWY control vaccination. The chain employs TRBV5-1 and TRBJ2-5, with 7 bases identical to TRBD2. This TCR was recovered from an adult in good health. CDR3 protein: CASSGGDGSQYF. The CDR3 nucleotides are TGCGCCAGCAGCGGGGGGGACGGGTCCCAGTACTTC.